Given below is one T cell receptor beta chain in context. Clones were read by immunoSEQ multiplex PCR, and TCRdb kept only the in-frame ones, dropping some. This table holds 85,000 to 130,000 clones, less than 95% found once. The record originates from a study of T cell changes during pregnancy in multiple sclerosis. The CDR3 sequence is 17 residues long. V trimming: 4 bases; J trimming: 1 base; junction bases outside the gene matches: 8. In germline, CDR1 is SGDLS, CDR2 YYNGEE. The sequence came from a female donor with multiple sclerosis, enrolled in a pregnancy study. This rearrangement joins TRBV9 to TRBJ2-1, with 10 nucleotides matching TRBD2. The sample here was peripheral blood, taken after pregnancy. Here the CDR3 reads CASSPPGLAESYNEQFF. The DNA of the CDR3 is TGTGCCAGCAGCCCCCCCGGACTAGCGGAGTCCTACAATGAGCAGTTCTTC.